The next 28 T cell receptor beta chains were all read from a single sample in a study of patients and donors after allogeneic stem cell transplantation. MiXCR, applied by TCRdb to the RT-PCR reads, yields one record per CDR3 protein. The table records 80,000 to 90,000 distinct CDR3 sequences, 40% to 60% of them present only once. The sample was blood, either unsorted or a sorted T cell fraction (not recorded which). Receptor source: a human donor who was either an allogeneic HSCT recipient or a stem cell or donor lymphocyte infusion donor (not recorded which). It is not recorded whose cells these are; they may come from a transplant donor.

Only a few counts were recorded for this clonotype. CDR3: CASSLDYNSPLHF. CDR3 in DNA: TGTGCCAGCAGCTTGGACTATAATTCACCCCTCCACTTT. The chain combines TRBV7-3 with TRBJ1-6; D unclear. The germline V gene encodes CDR1 SGHTA and CDR2 FQGTGA. The CDR3 is 13 amino acids. V shed 3 bases and J shed 3 bases, with 3 bases lying between them.

In its sample, this clonotype was seen a few times. V usage is TRBV4-1 and J usage is TRBJ1-5; no reliable D call. Germline V gene sequence: CDR1 MGHRA, CDR2 YSYEKL. Trimming pared 4 bases from V and 11 bases from J, leaving 24 bases between. There are 16 residues in the CDR3. The chain's CDR3 is CASSLSLVAAEGAQHF. CDR3 in DNA: TGCGCCAGCAGCCTTTCCTTGGTGGCGGCCGAAGGAGCCCAGCATTTT.

To note about this clonotype: The conserved final phenylalanine or tryptophan is absent from the CDR3, which likely points to a read error. Because the CDR3's place on the DNA is in doubt, the DNA is left out and the CDR3 is given as listed by TCRdb. The V gene is TRBV21-1, the J gene TRBJ1-1; TRBD1 is the table's D call and was not checked against the DNA. TRBV21-1 constitutes a pseudogene. The CDR3 has 9 residues if both end residues are counted. The CDR3 sequence: CASSKGGRD.

A single count supports this clonotype. The chain is built from TRBV4-3 and TRBJ1-1, with D perhaps TRBD1 (5 bases). The CDR3 length is 14 residues. Germline assignment: CDR1 LGHNA and CDR2 YSLEER. Trimming stripped 0 bases from V and 7 bases from J, with 12 bases between. This chain's CDR3 is CASSQDEGRVEAFF. In DNA, the CDR3 is TGCGCCAGCAGCCAAGATGAGGGGAGAGTTGAAGCTTTCTTT.

This chain joins TRBV7-9 and TRBJ2-7; D remains ambiguous. The V gene lost 1 base and the J gene lost 3 bases, with 10 bases spanning the gap. Germline values: CDR1 SEHNR, CDR2 FQNEAQ (reference sequence). The CDR3 covers 14 residues. The chain's CDR3 is CASSLGLPVYEQYF. CDR3 DNA: TGTGCCAGCAGCTTAGGCCTCCCAGTCTACGAGCAGTACTTC.

This chain joins TRBV29-1 and TRBJ2-7, with 7 bases fitting TRBD2. CDR1 and CDR2 from the germline V gene are SQVTM and ANQGSEA. The CDR3 spans 14 residues. V lost 5 bases, J lost 3 bases, and 10 bases stayed unmatched. The CDR3 sequence is CSVYGGSSSYEQYF. CDR3 nucleotide sequence: TGCAGCGTTTATGGCGGGAGCTCCAGCTACGAGCAGTACTTC.

This clonotype was counted a few times. The chain recombines TRBV10-3 with TRBJ1-3; perhaps TRBD1 as D (6 bases). This CDR3 contains 13 residues. The V end lost 7 bases, the J end lost 0 bases, and 7 bases lay between the germline ends. Germline CDR1 reads ENHRY; CDR2 reads SYGVKD. The CDR3: CAIKDSSGNTIYF. CDR3 DNA: TGTGCCATCAAGGACAGCTCTGGAAACACCATATATTTT.

A note on this clonotype: An end of the junction does not agree with germline; a read error may underlie this. The chain employs TRBV7-7 and TRBJ2-1; D unclear. CDR3 length: 14 amino acids. Germline loops: CDR1 SSHAT, CDR2 FNYEAQ (reference sequence). The chain's CDR3 is CASSLGPSADEQFF. The CDR3 DNA reads as TGTGCTAGCAGCTTAGGTCCCTCGGCGGATGAGCAGTTCTTC. The full variable domain, completed using reference TRBV7-7 and TRBJ2-1, is GAGVSQSPRYKVTKRGQDVTLRCDPISSHATLYWYQQALGQGPEFLTYFNYEAQPDKSGLPSDRFSAERPEGSISTLTIQRTEQRDSAMYRCASSLGPSADEQFFGPGTRLTVL.

This clonotype was counted only a few times. The chain recombines TRBV15 with TRBJ1-1; 10 bases line up with TRBD1. This CDR3 spans 14 amino acids. V was clipped by 11 bases and J by 0 bases; unmatched bases: 6. Germline CDR1 LNHNV, CDR2 YYDKDF (reference sequence). In DNA, the CDR3 is TGTGCCGCAAGACAGGGGGCGATGAACACTGAAGCTTTCTTT. The encoded protein is CAARQGAMNTEAFF.

The chain has TRBV6-2 or TRBV6-3 and TRBJ1-5; tentatively, D is TRBD1 (6 bases). Per the germline V gene, CDR1 is MNHEY and CDR2 is SVGEGT. The ends were cut back, 6 bases at V and 4 bases at J, with 13 bases in the middle. The CDR3 length is 14 residues. The CDR3 region is CASRGRGLNQPQHF. CDR3 nucleotides: TGTGCCAGCAGGGGAAGGGGGTTAAATCAGCCCCAGCATTTT.

This chain joins TRBV28 and TRBJ2-2, with TRBD1 matching 8 bases. The CDR3 sequence is 13 residues long. Germline-derived CDR1 and CDR2 are MDHEN and SYDVKM. V shed 6 bases, J shed 6 bases, and the junction held 3 bases outside the gene matches. This CDR3 is CASRTGGPGELFF. As DNA, the CDR3 is TGTGCCAGCAGAACAGGGGGTCCCGGGGAGCTGTTTTTT.

The chain employs TRBV29-1 and TRBJ1-1, with D uncertain. CDR3 size: 13 residues. Germline V gene data show CDR1 as SQVTM and CDR2 as ANQGSEA. V was pared by 7 bases and J by 0 bases, with 12 bases between. CDR3 in DNA: TGCAGCGCAAAAGCAGGAGTGAACACTGAAGCTTTCTTT. This translates into CSAKAGVNTEAFF.

This clonotype was counted many times. This rearrangement joins TRBV12-3 or TRBV12-4 to TRBJ2-1; unclear D gene. CDR3 size: 13 residues. V was shortened by 6 bases and J by 3 bases, with 9 bases between the two germline ends. Written as DNA, the CDR3 is TGTGCCAGCAGCGAGTCTCTCTACAATGAGCAGTTCTTC. This gives the protein CASSESLYNEQFF.

This clonotype has just a few counts. The V gene is TRBV29-1, the J gene TRBJ1-2, with TRBD1 as a possible D gene (5 bases). Looked up from germline, CDR1 is SQVTM and CDR2 is ANQGSEA. This CDR3 has 13 amino acids. Trimming took off 5 bases at V and 5 bases at J, with 15 bases between the two ends. CDR3 coding DNA: TGCAGCGTTCCCGAGGACACCTCTTATGGCTACACCTTC. This sequence encodes CSVPEDTSYGYTF. Looking up the rest from reference TRBV29-1 and TRBJ1-2 gives the full variable domain: SAVISQKPSRDICQRGTSLTIQCQVDSQVTMMFWYRQQPGQSLTLIATANQGSEATYESGFVIDKFPISRPNLTFSTLTVSNMSPEDSSIYLCSVPEDTSYGYTFGSGTRLTVV.

The chain has TRBV2 and TRBJ1-5; TRBD1 matches at 7 bases. This CDR3 spans 14 amino acids. Trimming at V came to 7 bases and at J to 7 bases, leaving 10 bases not matched to a gene. CDR1 SNHLY and CDR2 FYNNEI come from the germline V gene. CDR3 sequence reads: CASTSGQEKQPQHF. CDR3 nucleotides: TGTGCCAGCACAAGCGGACAGGAGAAACAGCCCCAGCATTTT.

This chain links TRBV3-1 with TRBJ2-5; D unresolved. Trimming took off 2 bases at V and 1 base at J, with 11 bases between the two ends. Germline values: CDR1 LGHDT, CDR2 YNNKEL (reference sequence). CDR3 size: 15 residues. The chain's CDR3 is CASSQTPTVQETQYF. In DNA form, the CDR3 reads TGTGCCAGCAGCCAAACGCCTACAGTCCAAGAGACCCAGTACTTC.

The CDR3 DNA follows: TGTGCCAGCAGCCGGGCAGGCGGTTCACCCCTCCACTTT. Amino acid sequence: CASSRAGGSPLHF. This chain links TRBV3-1 with TRBJ1-6, with unresolved D. The CDR3 spans 13 residues. Germline V lookup: CDR1 LGHDT, CDR2 YNNKEL (reference sequence). V gave up 4 bases and J gave up 9 bases, with 10 bases separating them.

The chain joins TRBV4-2 to TRBJ1-3, with D possibly TRBD1 on 5 matching bases. V gave up 3 bases and J gave up 4 bases, with 10 bases separating them. The CDR3 is made up of 14 amino acids. Germline V gives CDR1 LGHNA, CDR2 YNFKEQ. CDR3 DNA sequence: TGTGCCAGCAGCCAGGGGGTTGGAGGAAACACCATATATTTT. Protein: CASSQGVGGNTIYF.

This clonotype was seen a handful of times. The V gene is TRBV20-1, the J gene TRBJ1-1, with D uncertain. Trimming took off 5 bases at V and 5 bases at J, with 15 bases between the two ends. The V gene's germline CDR1 is DFQATT and CDR2 SNEGSKA (reference sequence). This CDR3 comprises 13 residues. The CDR3 region is CSARASLGTEAFF. In nucleotides, the CDR3 is TGCAGTGCTCGGGCCTCCCTGGGGACTGAAGCTTTCTTT.

This clonotype was seen only a few times. The chain is built from TRBV7-2 and TRBJ1-5, with D hard to call. The germline CDR1 and CDR2 sequences are SGHTA and FQGNSA. V shed 5 bases and J shed 9 bases, with 17 bases lying between them. CDR3 length: 14 residues. The CDR3 coding sequence is TGTGCCAGCAGCGAAAGTCGGACGGCGGGGCCCCAGCATTTT. Its protein product is CASSESRTAGPQHF.

The rearrangement uses TRBV12-1 and TRBJ1-1; TRBD1 is the table's D call and was not checked against the DNA. TRBV12-1 is a pseudogene segment. This CDR3 contains 14 residues. Written as DNA, the CDR3 is TGTGCCAGCAGCGGCCGGGTCCGTAACACTGAAGCTTTCTTT. Its translation: CASSGRVRNTEAFF.

The chain couples TRBV27 to TRBJ1-5; D unresolved. V was cut by 2 bases and J by 6 bases, with 8 bases left in between. The germline V gene encodes CDR1 MNHEY and CDR2 SMNVEV (reference sequence). This CDR3 is 13 amino acids long. The CDR3: CASSLKGVQPQHF. CDR3 nucleotides: TGTGCCAGCAGTTTAAAGGGAGTTCAGCCCCAGCATTTT.

This clonotype was observed a handful of times. V usage is TRBV12-3 or TRBV12-4 and J usage is TRBJ1-2, with 11 bases lining up with TRBD1. The CDR3 is 15 amino acids. V lost 6 bases, J lost 7 bases, and 10 bases stayed unmatched. The CDR3 protein is CASRPPGQGEGGYTF. The CDR3 coding sequence is TGTGCCAGCAGGCCACCGGGACAGGGGGAGGGTGGCTACACCTTC.

This clonotype was counted a few times. The chain couples TRBV21-1 to TRBJ1-5. TRBV21-1 is a documented pseudogene. This CDR3 region has 15 residues. CDR3 region: CASSKALSSNQPQHF. The CDR3 coding sequence is TGTGCCAGCAGCAAAGCGCTGTCCAGCAATCAGCCCCAGCATTTT.

This clonotype was seen a few times. The gene calls are TRBV4-1 and TRBJ1-5; weak D call: TRBD1 (5 bases). This CDR3 comprises 16 residues. V was clipped by 1 base and J by 5 bases, with 15 bases between them. Germline V gene sequence: CDR1 MGHRA, CDR2 YSYEKL. In DNA, the CDR3 is TGCGCCAGCAGCCAAGCCCCAGGGTTGGGAGATCAGCCCCAGCATTTT. The encoded protein is CASSQAPGLGDQPQHF.

This clonotype was seen a few times. The chain combines TRBV7-2 with TRBJ2-2; D uncertain. This CDR3 is built from 14 residues. Germline V gene sequence: CDR1 SGHTA, CDR2 FQGNSA. V gave up 0 bases and J gave up 7 bases, with 9 bases separating them. This chain's CDR3 is CASSLAAADGELFF. CDR3 nucleotides: TGTGCCAGCAGCTTAGCGGCGGCAGACGGGGAGCTGTTTTTT.

This chain connects TRBV3-1 to TRBJ1-1; TRBD1 matches 7 bases. CDR1 LGHDT and CDR2 YNNKEL come from the germline V gene (reference sequence). V lost 1 base to trimming and J lost 11 bases; unmatched junction nucleotides: 7. The CDR3 extends over 13 amino acids. The CDR3 region is CASSQGTGWMAFF. In DNA, the CDR3 is TGTGCCAGCAGCCAAGGGACAGGATGGATGGCTTTCTTT.

The table lists this clonotype with a few counts. The chain carries TRBV3-1 and TRBJ1-5, with a weak D call TRBD1 (5 bases). CDR1 LGHDT and CDR2 YNNKEL come from the germline V gene (reference sequence). The V end was cut by 4 bases, the J end by 4 bases, with 5 bases between. This CDR3 is 12 amino acids long. The CDR3 region has the DNA TGTGCCAGCAGCCGGACAAATCAGCCCCAGCATTTT. Its protein is CASSRTNQPQHF.